One sample yielded the 30 T cell receptor beta chains listed below, sequenced in a study of T cell responses to AZD1222 COVID-19 vaccine. Data came from immunoSEQ multiplex PCR; TCRdb stores just in-frame clones and leaves some out. The table records approximately 150,000 clones, 92% of them present only once. The sample was peripheral blood, taken on day 0 of MenACWY control vaccination. All receptors derive from an adult in good health.

The chain is built from TRBV7-6 and TRBJ2-1; perhaps TRBD2 as D (6 bases). This CDR3 has 16 amino acids. Trimming left V 5 bases short and J 0 bases short, with 14 bases between. CDR1 is SGHVS, CDR2 FNYEAQ, per germline. The CDR3 spells CASSLLTEGSYNEQFF. The CDR3 DNA reads as TGTGCCAGCAGCCTCCTCACGGAGGGCTCCTACAATGAGCAGTTCTTC.

This chain uses TRBV10-2 with TRBJ1-1, with D uncertain. The germline V gene encodes CDR1 WSHSY and CDR2 SAAADI. The germline V and J ends were trimmed by 3 bases and 10 bases, with 18 bases remaining between them. The CDR3 spans 14 residues. The CDR3 DNA sequence: TGCGCCAGCAGTGAAGGGTCGGTTTCTGCTACAGCTTTCTTT. It encodes CASSEGSVSATAFF.

The chain has TRBV4-1 and TRBJ2-7; tentatively, D is TRBD1 or TRBD2 (5 bases each). Germline V gives CDR1 MGHRA, CDR2 YSYEKL. The CDR3 sequence is 15 residues long. Between the trimmed V and J ends, which lost 1 base and 2 bases, there was a span of 12 bases. The CDR3 is CASSQGLGTPYEQYF. CDR3 in DNA: TGCGCCAGCAGCCAAGGTTTAGGGACCCCCTACGAGCAGTACTTC.

The chain is built from TRBV4-2 and TRBJ1-2; 9 bases fit TRBD1. This CDR3 contains 15 residues. The V gene end was trimmed by 4 bases and the J gene end by 4 bases; junction bases not matched to a gene: 7. Germline V gives CDR1 LGHNA, CDR2 YNFKEQ. The CDR3 protein is CASSPRQGVVYGYTF. The DNA for the CDR3 is TGTGCCAGCAGCCCCCGACAGGGGGTGGTCTATGGCTACACCTTC.

The V gene is TRBV11-2, the J gene TRBJ2-6; TRBD1 aligns across 7 bases. Germline loops: CDR1 SGHAT, CDR2 FQNNGV. CDR3 length: 15 amino acids. V lost 2 bases and J lost 2; bases outside the gene matches: 0. The CDR3 loop is CASSLTGAGANVLTF. The CDR3, as DNA: TGTGCCAGCAGCTTAACAGGGGCTGGGGCCAACGTCCTGACTTTC.

CDR3 in amino acids: CASSLRPTRGGADTQYF. CDR3 DNA sequence: TGTGCCAGCAGCTTAAGGCCAACTAGAGGAGGGGCAGATACGCAGTATTTT. The gene calls are TRBV7-3 and TRBJ2-3, with D perhaps TRBD2 (6 bases). CDR1 is SGHTA, CDR2 FQGTGA, per germline. The CDR3 loop spans 17 amino acids. Trimming left V 1 base short and J 4 bases short, with 18 bases between. The full variable domain, with the rest looked up from reference TRBV7-3 and TRBJ2-3, is GAGVSQTPSNKVTEKGKYVELRCDPISGHTALYWYRQSLGQGPEFLIYFQGTGAADDSGLPNDRFFAVRPEGSVSTLKIQRTERGDSAVYLCASSLRPTRGGADTQYFGPGTRLTVL.

The V and J genes are TRBV19 and TRBJ2-3; TRBD2 agrees at 10 bases. J gave up 1 base and V 4 bases, and 5 bases lay outside the gene matches. The CDR3 has 16 amino acids. Germline V gives CDR1 LNHDA, CDR2 SQIVND (reference sequence). The CDR3 here is CASSTGAGGGTDTQYF. The DNA of the CDR3 is TGTGCCAGTAGTACCGGAGCGGGAGGGGGCACAGATACGCAGTATTTT. Drawing the rest from reference TRBV19 and TRBJ2-3, the complete variable domain is DGGITQSPKYLFRKEGQNVTLSCEQNLNHDAMYWYRQDPGQGLRLIYYSQIVNDFQKGDIAEGYSVSREKKESFPLTVTSAQKNPTAFYLCASSTGAGGGTDTQYFGPGTRLTVL.

This chain uses TRBV10-3 with TRBJ1-1; perhaps TRBD1 as D (6 bases). This CDR3 is built from 14 residues. With 11 bases removed from V and 2 bases from J, the gap between germline ends came to 18 bases. Germline-derived CDR1 and CDR2 are ENHRY and SYGVKD. Here the CDR3 reads CASQPSQGNTEAFF. The CDR3 region has the DNA TGTGCCTCACAGCCCTCACAGGGAAACACTGAAGCTTTCTTT.

The chain has TRBV7-3 and TRBJ2-3; 8 bases fit TRBD1. This CDR3 is 15 amino acids long. The germline CDR1 and CDR2 sequences are SGHTA and FQGTGA. Trimming at V came to 5 bases and at J to 1 base, leaving 5 bases not matched to a gene. The CDR3 protein is CASSPKDRGTDTQYF. CDR3 nucleotides: TGTGCCAGCAGCCCAAAGGACAGGGGCACAGATACGCAGTATTTT.

This clone has a single count. The chain carries TRBV28 and TRBJ1-2; 10 bases line up with TRBD1. Germline assignment: CDR1 MDHEN and CDR2 SYDVKM. The CDR3 has 15 amino acids. V trimming: 0 bases; J trimming: 6 bases; junction bases outside the gene matches: 4. CDR3 DNA: TGTGCCAGCAGTTTATGGACAGGGGGCGCGAATGGCTACACCTTC. This sequence encodes CASSLWTGGANGYTF.

The V call is TRBV4-1, the J call TRBJ2-6; 8 nucleotides match TRBD2. The length of the CDR3 is 18 residues. Unmatched junction bases numbered 7, after V lost 3 bases and J lost 0 bases. CDR1 MGHRA and CDR2 YSYEKL come from the germline V gene. The CDR3 DNA is TGCGCCAGCAGCCAGGCCCCGGGGGGGAACTCTGGGGCCAACGTCCTGACTTTC. Amino acids: CASSQAPGGNSGANVLTF.

The V and J genes are TRBV7-9 and TRBJ2-4, with 7 bases matching TRBD2. This CDR3 region has 17 residues. Germline CDR1 SEHNR, CDR2 FQNEAQ (reference sequence). V trimming: 2 bases; J trimming: 3 bases; junction bases outside the gene matches: 10. In DNA form, the CDR3 reads TGTGCCAGCAGCTTACTAAGGCGGGAGTCAGGCAAAAACATTCAGTACTTC. Its translation is CASSLLRRESGKNIQYF. Complete variable domain (other parts from reference TRBV7-9 and TRBJ2-4): DTGVSQNPRHKITKRGQNVTFRCDPISEHNRLYWYRQTLGQGPEFLTYFQNEAQLEKSRLLSDRFSAERPKGSFSTLEIQRTEQGDSAMYLCASSLLRRESGKNIQYFGAGTRLSVL.

V is TRBV7-8 and J is TRBJ2-1; TRBD1 might be the D (5 bases). Trimming left V 1 base short and J 12 bases short, with 13 bases between. CDR3 length: 13 amino acids. The germline gives CDR1 SGHVS, CDR2 FQNEAQ. The CDR3 sequence is CASSLEGSRPQFF. DNA of the CDR3: TGTGCCAGCAGCTTAGAGGGGTCCCGCCCGCAGTTCTTC.

This clone was counted a single time. The chain has TRBV19 and TRBJ2-7; TRBD1 matches 9 bases. The CDR3 sequence is 14 residues long. Germline values: CDR1 LNHDA, CDR2 SQIVND (reference sequence). V shed 7 bases, J shed 6 bases, and the junction held 10 bases outside the gene matches. CDR3 in DNA: TGTGCCAGTACTCTGGGGGACAGGGTGGGCGAGCAGTACTTC. It is translated as CASTLGDRVGEQYF.

A remark on this clone: At one end, the junction sequence differs from germline, possibly due to a read error. This sequence joins TRBV7-7 and TRBJ2-5, with a tentative D call TRBD2 (6 bases). Germline V lookup: CDR1 SSHAT, CDR2 FNYEAQ (reference sequence). The CDR3 contains 16 residues. Written as DNA, the CDR3 is TGTGCTAGCAGCTTAGACTCTTACGGGGGTGTGGAGACCCAGTACTTC. It translates to CASSLDSYGGVETQYF.

V and J are TRBV13 and TRBJ1-1; no definite D call. With 7 bases removed from V and 5 bases from J, the gap between germline ends came to 14 bases. The CDR3 totals 13 residues. Per the germline V gene, CDR1 is PRHDT and CDR2 is FYEKMQ (reference sequence). Here the CDR3 DNA reads TGTGCCAGCAACCCGGGGTATATAACTGAAGCTTTCTTT. This codes for CASNPGYITEAFF.

The rearrangement uses TRBV9 and TRBJ2-7; no clear D. The CDR3 extends over 12 amino acids. The V end lost 6 bases, the J end lost 2 bases, and 9 bases lay between the germline ends. Germline CDR1 is SGDLS and CDR2 is YYNGEE. The CDR3 spells CASIPKAYEQYF. CDR3 nucleotide sequence: TGTGCCAGCATACCAAAAGCCTACGAGCAGTACTTC. The variable domain in full, completed from reference TRBV9 and TRBJ2-7, reads DSGVTQTPKHLITATGQRVTLRCSPRSGDLSVYWYQQSLDQGLQFLIQYYNGEERAKGNILERFSAQQFPDLHSELNLSSLELGDSALYFCASIPKAYEQYFGPGTRLTVT.

The V call is TRBV5-6, the J call TRBJ1-1, with a weak D call TRBD1 (6 bases). The V and J ends lost 5 bases and 1 base respectively, with 12 bases between them. Germline V lookup: CDR1 SGHDT, CDR2 YYEEEE. CDR3 size: 14 residues. CDR3 amino acids: CASRRQTGNTEAFF. CDR3 in DNA: TGTGCCAGCAGGCGCCAGACAGGGAACACTGAAGCTTTCTTT.

The V gene is TRBV11-2, the J gene TRBJ1-4, with D possibly being TRBD1 (5 bases). Germline assignment: CDR1 SGHAT and CDR2 FQNNGV. The CDR3 runs to 15 residues. V lost 5 bases and J lost 10, with 20 bases in between. The CDR3 DNA reads as TGTGCCAGCAGCGGCGCCGGGGGGGAAATCGGAAAACTGTTTTTT. Translation gives CASSGAGGEIGKLFF.

V usage is TRBV7-2 and J usage is TRBJ2-7, with D perhaps being TRBD1 or TRBD2 (5 bases each). V was clipped by 5 bases and J by 0 bases, with 11 bases between them. CDR3 length: 14 residues. The germline V gene encodes CDR1 SGHTA and CDR2 FQGNSA. CDR3 sequence reads: CASSRGEGSYEQYF. CDR3 DNA sequence: TGTGCCAGCAGCAGGGGTGAGGGCTCCTACGAGCAGTACTTC.

V usage is TRBV25-1 and J usage is TRBJ2-4, with 7 bases identical to TRBD1. The V and J ends lost 5 bases and 0 bases, in that order; junction bases with no gene match: 7. Germline V gives CDR1 MGHDK, CDR2 SYGVNS. The CDR3 runs 16 residues. The CDR3 loop is CASSTGQLLAKNIQYF. The CDR3 region has the DNA TGTGCCAGCAGTACGGGACAGCTACTAGCCAAAAACATTCAGTACTTC. The full variable domain, rest sourced from reference TRBV25-1 and TRBJ2-4, is EADIYQTPRYLVIGTGKKITLECSQTMGHDKMYWYQQDPGMELHLIHYSYGVNSTEKGDLSSESTVSRIRTEHFPLTLESARPSHTSQYLCASSTGQLLAKNIQYFGAGTRLSVL.

CDR3 DNA sequence: TGCGCCAGCAGCCAGGGCGGGCGCTACACCTTC. Its translation is CASSQGGRYTF. This chain connects TRBV4-3 to TRBJ1-2, with D uncertain. V was cut by 3 bases and J by 9 bases, with 8 bases left in between. Germline V lookup: CDR1 LGHNA, CDR2 YSLEER. The CDR3 spans 11 residues.

This clone is a singleton in its sample. The V gene is TRBV19, the J gene TRBJ2-7, with 11 bases matching TRBD2. The CDR3 runs 16 residues. Germline assignment: CDR1 LNHDA and CDR2 SQIVND (reference sequence). Trimming cost V 4 bases and J 0 bases; bases outside gene matches: 5. In DNA, the CDR3 is TGTGCCAGTAGTACCCGACTAGCGGGGACCTCCTACGAGCAGTACTTC. Translating gives CASSTRLAGTSYEQYF. Supplemented by reference TRBV19 and TRBJ2-7, the full variable domain reads DGGITQSPKYLFRKEGQNVTLSCEQNLNHDAMYWYRQDPGQGLRLIYYSQIVNDFQKGDIAEGYSVSREKKESFPLTVTSAQKNPTAFYLCASSTRLAGTSYEQYFGPGTRLTVT.

The chain has TRBV12-5 and TRBJ2-7, with D perhaps TRBD2 (5 bases). Looked up from germline, CDR1 is LGHNT and CDR2 is FRNRAP. The V gene lost 5 bases and the J gene lost 2 bases, with 7 bases spanning the gap. The CDR3 length is 12 residues. CDR3 DNA sequence: TGTGCTAGTGGTCGGGATACCTACGAGCAGTACTTC. As protein: CASGRDTYEQYF.

This chain uses TRBV18 with TRBJ1-4, with 7 bases matching TRBD1. This CDR3 has 14 residues. V lost 3 bases and J lost 5; bases outside the gene matches: 3. CDR1 and CDR2 from the germline V gene are KGHSH and LQKENI. The CDR3 sequence is CASSPDRKNEKLFF. CDR3 coding DNA: TGTGCCAGCTCACCGGACAGGAAAAATGAAAAACTGTTTTTT.

The chain is built from TRBV4-2 and TRBJ1-6; D might be TRBD1 (5 bases). V was trimmed by 4 bases and J by 4 bases, leaving 20 bases between them. Germline CDR1 LGHNA, CDR2 YNFKEQ. This CDR3 has 18 residues. CDR3 protein: CASSLEILGEQYNSPLHF. The CDR3 DNA reads TGTGCCAGCAGCCTCGAAATCCTGGGGGAACAGTATAATTCACCCCTCCACTTT.

The chain joins TRBV28 to TRBJ2-7, with D hard to call. Deletions cut 6 bases from V and 3 bases from J, with 9 bases between. The CDR3 consists of 12 residues. Germline V gene lookup returns CDR1 MDHEN and CDR2 SYDVKM. CDR3 sequence reads: CASSRSGYEQYF. The CDR3, as DNA: TGTGCCAGCAGCCGCTCGGGCTACGAGCAGTACTTC.

The chain carries TRBV3-1 (or the pseudogene TRBV3-2) and TRBJ2-7, with D perhaps TRBD2 (5 bases). The germline gives CDR1 LGHDT, CDR2 YNNKEL (reference sequence). The V gene lost 3 bases and the J gene lost 0 bases, with 9 bases spanning the gap. The CDR3 has 14 residues. The CDR3 region has the DNA TGTGCCAGCAGCCACGCCGGGATCTCCTACGAGCAGTACTTC. It specifies CASSHAGISYEQYF.

CDR3 sequence reads: CASSYPSTSRGVSYNEQFF. In nucleotides, the CDR3 is TGTGCCAGCAGCTACCCGTCTACTTCCCGGGGGGTCTCCTACAATGAGCAGTTCTTC. V is TRBV7-2 and J is TRBJ2-1; TRBD2 agrees at 7 bases. The J segment lost 0 bases and the V segment lost 4 bases, leaving 15 bases of the junction unmatched. The CDR3 length is 19 residues. CDR1 is SGHTA, CDR2 FQGNSA, per germline.

This chain connects TRBV29-1 to TRBJ2-3; the D gene is possibly TRBD1 (6 bases). The CDR3 spans 14 residues. Germline-derived CDR1 and CDR2 are SQVTM and ANQGSEA. Trimming removed 6 bases at V and 1 base at J, with 14 bases between. The CDR3 region is CSVRRTAGTDTQYF. CDR3 DNA: TGCAGCGTCCGGCGGACAGCGGGCACAGATACGCAGTATTTT.